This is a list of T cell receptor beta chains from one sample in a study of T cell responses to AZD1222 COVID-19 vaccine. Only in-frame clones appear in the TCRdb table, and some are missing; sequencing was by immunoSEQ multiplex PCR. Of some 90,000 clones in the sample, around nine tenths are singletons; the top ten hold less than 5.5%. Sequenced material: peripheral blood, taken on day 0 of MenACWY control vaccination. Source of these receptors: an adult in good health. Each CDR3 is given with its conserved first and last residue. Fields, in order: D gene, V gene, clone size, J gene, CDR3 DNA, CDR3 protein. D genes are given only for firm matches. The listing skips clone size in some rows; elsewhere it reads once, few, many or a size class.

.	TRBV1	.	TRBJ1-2	TGCACCAGCAGCCAAGGACAGAATATTAACTATGGCTACACCTTC	CTSSQGQNINYGYTF
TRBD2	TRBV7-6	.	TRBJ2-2	TGTGCCAGCAGCTTATCCCCAAGCGGGGGGGCCTCCGGGGAGCTGTTTTTT	CASSLSPSGGASGELFF
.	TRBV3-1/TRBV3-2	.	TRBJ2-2	TGTGCCAGCAGCCAAGTAGAGGACACCGGGGAGCTGTTTTTT	CASSQVEDTGELFF
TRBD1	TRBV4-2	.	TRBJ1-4	TGTGCCAGCAGCCAAGTCGGACAGGGGGTGGAAAAACTGTTTTTT	CASSQVGQGVEKLFF
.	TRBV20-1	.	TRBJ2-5	TGCAGTGCTAGTGGGGGGAGCGAGACCCAGTACTTC	CSASGGSETQYF
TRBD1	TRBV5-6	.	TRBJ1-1	TGTGCCAGCAGCTCCCGGACAGGGTACTACACTGAAGCTTTCTTT	CASSSRTGYYTEAFF
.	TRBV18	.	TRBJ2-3	TGTGCCAGCTCACCCAACCGGGACCCAGAGGATACGCAGTATTTT	CASSPNRDPEDTQYF
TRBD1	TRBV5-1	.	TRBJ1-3	TGCGCCAGCAGCTTGTTACAGGGGAACACCATATATTTT	CASSLLQGNTIYF
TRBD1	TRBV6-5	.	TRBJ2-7	TGTGCCAGCACTCCGGGACAGGGATTAGGCGAGCAGTACTTC	CASTPGQGLGEQYF
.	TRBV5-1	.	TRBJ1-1	TGCGCCAGCAGCCGCCTCAGGGGCCTGAACACTGAAGCTTTCTTT	CASSRLRGLNTEAFF
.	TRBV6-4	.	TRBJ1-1	TGTGCCAGCAGCCTCAGGGTGGGGACTGAAGCTTTCTTT	CASSLRVGTEAFF
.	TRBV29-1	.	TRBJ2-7	TGCAGCGTTGGTGTTCAGGGGTCTTCCTACGAGCAGTACTTC	CSVGVQGSSYEQYF
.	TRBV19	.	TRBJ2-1	TGTGCCAGTAGGGAGGGCGCCTCGGGGAATGAGCAGTTCTTC	CASREGASGNEQFF
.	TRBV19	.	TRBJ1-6	TGTGCCAGTAGTAGGGGCAGGGGCGTGGGGAATTCACCCCTCCACTTT	CASSRGRGVGNSPLHF
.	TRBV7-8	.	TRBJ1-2	TGTGCCAGCAGCTTATATGTCTTTAACTATGGCTACACCTTC	CASSLYVFNYGYTF
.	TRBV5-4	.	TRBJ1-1	TGTGCCAGCAGCTTGGGGGACACTGAAGCTTTCTTT	CASSLGDTEAFF
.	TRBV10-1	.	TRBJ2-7	TGCGCCAGCAGTGAGTCGACCTACGAGCAGTACTTC	CASSESTYEQYF
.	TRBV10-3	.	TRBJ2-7	TGTGCCATCAGCGAACCGGGCCTAAGCTCCTACGAGCAGTACTTC	CAISEPGLSSYEQYF
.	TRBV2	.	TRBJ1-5	TGTGCCAGCAGTCGGTCCGGGAGTCAGGGGCAGCCCCAGCATTTT	CASSRSGSQGQPQHF
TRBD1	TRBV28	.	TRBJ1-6	TGTGCCAGCACCGATGGACAGGGTCCGCCGGCTAATTCACCCCTCCACTTT	CASTDGQGPPANSPLHF
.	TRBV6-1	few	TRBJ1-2	TGTGCCAGCAGTGAAGCGGGGTCGAACTATGGCTACACCTTC	CASSEAGSNYGYTF
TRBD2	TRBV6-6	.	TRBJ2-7	TGTGCCAGCAGTCCCGGGAGGGGTAGGCACGAGCAGTACTTC	CASSPGRGRHEQYF
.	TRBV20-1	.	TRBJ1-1	TGCAGTGCTACCGGGACAAGGGCTTTCTTT	CSATGTRAFF
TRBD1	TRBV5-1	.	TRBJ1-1	TGCGCCAGCGCCTCGGGACAGGGAATAGGAAACACTGAAGCTTTCTTT	CASASGQGIGNTEAFF
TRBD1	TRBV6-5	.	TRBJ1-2	TGTGCCAGCAGGACAGGGGGTGGCTACACCTTC	CASRTGGGYTF
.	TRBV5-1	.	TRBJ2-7	TGCGCCAGCAGCGTGGTGCTGGGCGGGGCCACCTACGAGCAGTACTTC	CASSVVLGGATYEQYF
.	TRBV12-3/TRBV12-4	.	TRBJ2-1	TGTGCCAGCAGTTTACCAGTTAGTGAGCAGTTCTTC	CASSLPVSEQFF
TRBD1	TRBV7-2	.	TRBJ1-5	TGTGCCAGCAGCTTAAGTAGGGGACAGGGAAATCAGCCCCAGCATTTT	CASSLSRGQGNQPQHF
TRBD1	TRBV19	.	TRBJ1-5	TGTGCCAGTAGTATTTGGCAGGGGGCGTCCCCCCAGCATTTT	CASSIWQGASPQHF
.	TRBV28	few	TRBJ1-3	TGTGCCAGCAGTTTCCTAGGAAACACCATATATTTT	CASSFLGNTIYF
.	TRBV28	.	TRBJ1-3	TGTGCCAGCAGTTCGGCAGTCTACTCCTCTGGAAACACCATATATTTT	CASSSAVYSSGNTIYF
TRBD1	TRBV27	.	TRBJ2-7	TGTGCCAGCGCCACAGGGGGCGCAGCCGAGCAGTACTTC	CASATGGAAEQYF
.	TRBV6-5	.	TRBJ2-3	TGTGCCAGCAGTTACCGGGGATCAGATACGCAGTATTTT	CASSYRGSDTQYF
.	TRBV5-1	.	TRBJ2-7	TGCGCCAGCAGCTTGTGGCCAGGGACCCACGAGCAGTACTTC	CASSLWPGTHEQYF
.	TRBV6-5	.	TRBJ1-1	TGTGCCAGCAGGACAGAAATGAACACTGAAGCTTTCTTT	CASRTEMNTEAFF
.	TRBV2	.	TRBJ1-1	TGTGCCAGCAGTCTTCAGGGGCTGGCTGAAGCTTTCTTT	CASSLQGLAEAFF
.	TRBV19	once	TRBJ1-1	TGTGCCAGTAGTTTGAACAGGGTAATCACTGAAGCTTTCTTT	CASSLNRVITEAFF
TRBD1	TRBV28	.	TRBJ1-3	TGTGCCAGCAGTCCACCCTCGGGACAGGGGTACAGAAACACCATATATTTT	CASSPPSGQGYRNTIYF
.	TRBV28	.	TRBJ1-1	TGTGCCAGCAGAACGGCCTCAACGAACACTGAAGCTTTCTTT	CASRTASTNTEAFF
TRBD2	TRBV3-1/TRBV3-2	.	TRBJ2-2	TGTGCCAGCAGCTCTTTAGGGGTTAGCGGGGTGACCGGGGAGCTGTTTTTT	CASSSLGVSGVTGELFF
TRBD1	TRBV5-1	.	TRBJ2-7	TGCGCCAGCAGCCCCGGACAGGGGGCTGTATCCTACGAGCAGTACTTC	CASSPGQGAVSYEQYF
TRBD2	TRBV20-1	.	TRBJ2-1	TGCAGTGCAACGACTAGCGGGGAGCAGTTCTTC	CSATTSGEQFF
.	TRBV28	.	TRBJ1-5	TGTGCCAGCAGTGGTGGCGGGGCTAGCAATCAGCCCCAGCATTTT	CASSGGGASNQPQHF
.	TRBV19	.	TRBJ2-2	TGTGCCAGTAGGACAGTTCCGAACACCGGGGAGCTGTTTTTT	CASRTVPNTGELFF
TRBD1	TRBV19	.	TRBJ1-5	TGTGCCAGTAGTAGTGCAGGGGGCGACCAGCCCCAGCATTTT	CASSSAGGDQPQHF
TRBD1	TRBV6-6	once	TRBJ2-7	TGTGCCAGCACTACGACAGGGGCCTACGAGCAGTACTTC	CASTTTGAYEQYF
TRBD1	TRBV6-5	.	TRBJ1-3	TGTGCCAGCAGTTCGGACAGGGGAGTCTCTGGAAACACCATATATTTT	CASSSDRGVSGNTIYF
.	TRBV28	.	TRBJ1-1	TGTGCCAGCAGGCCCAGGGTATGGAGCACTGAAGCTTTCTTT	CASRPRVWSTEAFF
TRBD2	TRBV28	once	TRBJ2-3	TGTGCCAGCAGTCTAGCGGGAGGGGGCACAGATACGCAGTATTTT	CASSLAGGGTDTQYF
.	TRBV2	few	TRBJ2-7	TGTGCCAGCAGCACCAAAGTAACCGGGGTCGAGCAGTACTTC	CASSTKVTGVEQYF
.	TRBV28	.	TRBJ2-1	TGTGCCAGCAGTTTATTTCGGGGTGAGCAGTTCTTC	CASSLFRGEQFF
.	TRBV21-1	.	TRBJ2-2	TGTGCCAGCAGCAAAGGGTCGATTACCGGGGAGCTGTTTTTT	CASSKGSITGELFF
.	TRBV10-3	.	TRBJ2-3	TGTGCCAGCAGGACAGCAAGCACAGATACGCAGTATTTT	CASRTASTDTQYF